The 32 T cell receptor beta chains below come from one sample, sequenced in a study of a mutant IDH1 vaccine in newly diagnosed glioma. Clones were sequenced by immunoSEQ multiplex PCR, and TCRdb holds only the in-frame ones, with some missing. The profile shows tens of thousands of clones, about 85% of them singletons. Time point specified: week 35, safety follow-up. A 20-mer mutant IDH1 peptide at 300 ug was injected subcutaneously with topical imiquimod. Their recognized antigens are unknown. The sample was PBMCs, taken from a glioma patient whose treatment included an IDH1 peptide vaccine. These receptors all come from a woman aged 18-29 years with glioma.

CDR3 coding DNA: TGTGCCAGTAGCGGGACAGGGGTAGGACAGCCCCAGCATTTT. This codes for CASSGTGVGQPQHF. This chain connects TRBV19 to TRBJ1-5, with 10 nucleotides matching TRBD1. V shed 6 bases and J 7 bases; nucleotides not matched to a gene: 6. The length of the CDR3 is 14 residues. Per the germline V gene, CDR1 is LNHDA and CDR2 is SQIVND (reference sequence).

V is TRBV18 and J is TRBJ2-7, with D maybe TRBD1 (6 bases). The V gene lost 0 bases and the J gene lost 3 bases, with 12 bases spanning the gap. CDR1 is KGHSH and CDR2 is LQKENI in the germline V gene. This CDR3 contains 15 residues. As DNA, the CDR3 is TGTGCCAGCTCACCACCGGGGGCCCTGGGCTACGAGCAGTACTTC. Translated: CASSPPGALGYEQYF. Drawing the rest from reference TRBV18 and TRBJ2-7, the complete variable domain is NAGVMQNPRHLVRRRGQEARLRCSPMKGHSHVYWYRQLPEEGLKFMVYLQKENIIDESGMPKERFSAEFPKEGPSILRIQQVVRGDSAAYFCASSPPGALGYEQYFGPGTRLTVT.

The CDR3 nucleotides are TGCGCCAGCAGCCTCGGGGTAGCGGGAGGGCCAGATACGCAGTATTTT. It translates to CASSLGVAGGPDTQYF. V gene TRBV10-1 combines with J gene TRBJ2-3; 11 nucleotides line up with TRBD2. Germline CDR1 reads WNHNN; CDR2 reads SYGVQD (reference sequence). Losses at the gene ends were 6 bases for V and 4 bases for J; bases not matched to a gene: 9. The CDR3 is 16 amino acids.

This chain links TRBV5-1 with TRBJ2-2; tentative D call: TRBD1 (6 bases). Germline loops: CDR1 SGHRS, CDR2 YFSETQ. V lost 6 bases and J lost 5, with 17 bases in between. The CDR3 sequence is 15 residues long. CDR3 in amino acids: CASTTVTGLTGELFF. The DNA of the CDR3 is TGCGCCAGCACCACTGTCACAGGGTTGACCGGGGAGCTGTTTTTT.

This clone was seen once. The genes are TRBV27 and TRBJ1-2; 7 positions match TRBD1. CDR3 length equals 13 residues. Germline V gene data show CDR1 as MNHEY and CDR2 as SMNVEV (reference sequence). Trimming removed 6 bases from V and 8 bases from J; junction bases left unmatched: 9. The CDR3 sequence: CASSLPGQRGYTF. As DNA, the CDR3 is TGTGCCAGCAGCCTCCCGGGACAGCGAGGCTACACCTTC.

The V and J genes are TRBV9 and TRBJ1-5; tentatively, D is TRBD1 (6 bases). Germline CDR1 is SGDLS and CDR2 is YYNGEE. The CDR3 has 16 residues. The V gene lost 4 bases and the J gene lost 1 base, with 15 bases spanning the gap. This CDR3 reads CASSPGGSVSNQPQHF. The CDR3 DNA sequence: TGTGCCAGCAGCCCCGGGGGCTCAGTAAGCAATCAGCCCCAGCATTTT.

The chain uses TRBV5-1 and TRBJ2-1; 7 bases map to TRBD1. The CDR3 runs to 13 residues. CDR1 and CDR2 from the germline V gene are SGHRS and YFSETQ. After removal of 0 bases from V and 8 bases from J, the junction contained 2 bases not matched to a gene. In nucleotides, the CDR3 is TGCGCCAGCAGCTTGGGTCAGGGGGATGAGCAGTTCTTC. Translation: CASSLGQGDEQFF.

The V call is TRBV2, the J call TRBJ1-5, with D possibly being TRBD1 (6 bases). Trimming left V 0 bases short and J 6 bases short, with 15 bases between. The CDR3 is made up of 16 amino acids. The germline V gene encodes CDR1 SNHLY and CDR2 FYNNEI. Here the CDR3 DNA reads TGTGCCAGCAGTGAAGCTCGGCAGGGGTTGGGTCAGCCCCAGCATTTT. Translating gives CASSEARQGLGQPQHF.

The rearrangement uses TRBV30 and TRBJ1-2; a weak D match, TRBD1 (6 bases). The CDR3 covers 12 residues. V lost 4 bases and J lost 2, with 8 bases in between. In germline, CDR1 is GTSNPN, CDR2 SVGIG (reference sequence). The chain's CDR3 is CAWNRDNYGYTF. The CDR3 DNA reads TGTGCCTGGAACAGGGACAACTATGGCTACACCTTC.

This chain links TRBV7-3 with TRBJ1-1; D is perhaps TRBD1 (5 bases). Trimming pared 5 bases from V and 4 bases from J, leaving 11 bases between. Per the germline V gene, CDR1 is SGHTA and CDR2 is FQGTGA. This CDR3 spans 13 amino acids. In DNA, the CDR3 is TGTGCCAGCAGCCCAACGGGGCCCACTGAAGCTTTCTTT. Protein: CASSPTGPTEAFF.

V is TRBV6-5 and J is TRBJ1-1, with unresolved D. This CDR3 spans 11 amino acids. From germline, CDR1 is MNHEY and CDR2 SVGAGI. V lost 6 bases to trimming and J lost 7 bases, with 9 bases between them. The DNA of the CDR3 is TGTGCCAGCAGGCAGTTTGGTGAAGCTTTCTTT. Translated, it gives CASRQFGEAFF.

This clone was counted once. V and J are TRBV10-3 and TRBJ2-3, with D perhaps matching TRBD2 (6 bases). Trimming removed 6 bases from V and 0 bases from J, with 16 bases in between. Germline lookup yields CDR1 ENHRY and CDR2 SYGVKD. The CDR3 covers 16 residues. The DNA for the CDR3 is TGTGCCATCAGGGACTACGCGGGCCTGAGCACAGATACGCAGTATTTT. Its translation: CAIRDYAGLSTDTQYF.

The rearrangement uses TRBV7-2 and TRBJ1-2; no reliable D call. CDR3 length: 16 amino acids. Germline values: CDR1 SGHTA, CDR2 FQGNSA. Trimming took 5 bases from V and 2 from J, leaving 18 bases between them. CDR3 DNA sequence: TGTGCCAGCAGCCCCCTCGCCCCGGCCGGGAACTATGGCTACACCTTC. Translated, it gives CASSPLAPAGNYGYTF.

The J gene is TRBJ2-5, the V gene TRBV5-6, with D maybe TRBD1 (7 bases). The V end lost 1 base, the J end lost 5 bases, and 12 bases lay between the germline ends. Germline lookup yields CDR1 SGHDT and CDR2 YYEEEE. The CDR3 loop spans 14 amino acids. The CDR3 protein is CASSLQGGLETQYF. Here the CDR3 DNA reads TGTGCCAGCAGCTTGCAGGGGGGCCTCGAGACCCAGTACTTC.

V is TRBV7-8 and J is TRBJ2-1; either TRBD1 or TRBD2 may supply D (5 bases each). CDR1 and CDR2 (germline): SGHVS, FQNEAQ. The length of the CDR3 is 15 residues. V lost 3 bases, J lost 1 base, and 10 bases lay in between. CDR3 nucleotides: TGTGCCAGCAGCTTTCAGGGACGTTCCTACAATGAGCAGTTCTTC. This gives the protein CASSFQGRSYNEQFF.

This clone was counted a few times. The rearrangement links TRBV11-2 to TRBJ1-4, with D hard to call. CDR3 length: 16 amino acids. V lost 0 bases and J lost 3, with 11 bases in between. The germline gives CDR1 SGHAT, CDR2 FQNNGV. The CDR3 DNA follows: TGTGCCAGCAGCTTAGATCCCTGGGTTGCTAATGAAAAACTGTTTTTT. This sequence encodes CASSLDPWVANEKLFF.

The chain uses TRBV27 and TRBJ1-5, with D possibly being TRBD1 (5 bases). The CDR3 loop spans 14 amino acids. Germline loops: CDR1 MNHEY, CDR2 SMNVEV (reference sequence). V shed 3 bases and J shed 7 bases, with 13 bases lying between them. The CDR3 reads CASSLGGSGQPQHF. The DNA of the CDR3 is TGTGCCAGCAGTTTGGGAGGGTCAGGGCAGCCCCAGCATTTT.

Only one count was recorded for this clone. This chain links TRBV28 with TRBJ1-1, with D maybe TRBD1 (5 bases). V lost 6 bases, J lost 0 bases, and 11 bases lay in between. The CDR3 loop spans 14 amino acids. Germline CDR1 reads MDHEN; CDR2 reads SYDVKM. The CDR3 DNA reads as TGTGCCAGCAGCCTGGGGCCGATGAACACTGAAGCTTTCTTT. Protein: CASSLGPMNTEAFF. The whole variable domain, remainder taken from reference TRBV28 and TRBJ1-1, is DVKVTQSSRYLVKRTGEKVFLECVQDMDHENMFWYRQDPGLGLRLIYFSYDVKMKEKGDIPEGYSVSREKKERFSLILESASTNQTSMYLCASSLGPMNTEAFFGQGTRLTVV.

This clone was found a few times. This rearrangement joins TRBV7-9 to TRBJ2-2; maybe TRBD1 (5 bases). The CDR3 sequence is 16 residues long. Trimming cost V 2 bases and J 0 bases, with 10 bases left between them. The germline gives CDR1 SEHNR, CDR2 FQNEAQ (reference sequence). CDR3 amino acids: CASSLLARANTGELFF. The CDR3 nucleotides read TGTGCCAGCAGCTTACTTGCCAGGGCGAACACCGGGGAGCTGTTTTTT.

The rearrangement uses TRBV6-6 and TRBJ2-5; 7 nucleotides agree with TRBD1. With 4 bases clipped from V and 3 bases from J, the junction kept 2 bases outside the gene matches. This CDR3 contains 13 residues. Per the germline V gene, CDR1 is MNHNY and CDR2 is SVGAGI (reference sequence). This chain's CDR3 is CASSSGTEETQYF. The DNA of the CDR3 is TGTGCCAGCAGTTCCGGGACAGAAGAGACCCAGTACTTC.

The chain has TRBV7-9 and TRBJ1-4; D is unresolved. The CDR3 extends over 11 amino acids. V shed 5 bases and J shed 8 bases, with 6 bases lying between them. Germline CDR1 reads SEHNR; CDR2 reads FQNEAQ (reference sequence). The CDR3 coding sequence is TGTGCCAGCAGCGAAAAGGAAAAACTGTTTTTT. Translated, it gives CASSEKEKLFF.

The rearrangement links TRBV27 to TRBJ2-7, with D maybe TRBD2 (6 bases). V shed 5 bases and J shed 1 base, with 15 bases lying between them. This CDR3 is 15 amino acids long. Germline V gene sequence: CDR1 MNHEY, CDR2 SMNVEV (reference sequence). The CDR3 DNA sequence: TGTGCCAGCAGTGCGCTACTAGGACTATCCTACGAGCAGTACTTC. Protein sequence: CASSALLGLSYEQYF.

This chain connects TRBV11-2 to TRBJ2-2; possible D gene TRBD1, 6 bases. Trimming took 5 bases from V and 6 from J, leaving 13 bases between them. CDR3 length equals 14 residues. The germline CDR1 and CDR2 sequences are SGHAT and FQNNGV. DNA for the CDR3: TGTGCCAGCAGCAACAGGGTGGGGTCCGGGGAGCTGTTTTTT. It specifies CASSNRVGSGELFF.

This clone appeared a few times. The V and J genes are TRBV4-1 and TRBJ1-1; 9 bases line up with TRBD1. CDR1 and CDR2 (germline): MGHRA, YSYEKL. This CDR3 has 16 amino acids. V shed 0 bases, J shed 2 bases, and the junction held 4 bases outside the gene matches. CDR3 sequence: CASSQEGTGINTEAFF. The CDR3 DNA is TGCGCCAGCAGCCAAGAAGGGACAGGGATCAACACTGAAGCTTTCTTT.

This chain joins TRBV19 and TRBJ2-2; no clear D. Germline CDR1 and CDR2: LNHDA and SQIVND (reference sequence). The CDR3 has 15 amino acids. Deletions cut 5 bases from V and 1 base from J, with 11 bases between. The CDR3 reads CASSAGPLNTGELFF. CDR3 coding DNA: TGTGCCAGTAGTGCCGGGCCCTTGAACACCGGGGAGCTGTTTTTT. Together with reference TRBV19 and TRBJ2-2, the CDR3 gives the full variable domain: DGGITQSPKYLFRKEGQNVTLSCEQNLNHDAMYWYRQDPGQGLRLIYYSQIVNDFQKGDIAEGYSVSREKKESFPLTVTSAQKNPTAFYLCASSAGPLNTGELFFGEGSRLTVL.

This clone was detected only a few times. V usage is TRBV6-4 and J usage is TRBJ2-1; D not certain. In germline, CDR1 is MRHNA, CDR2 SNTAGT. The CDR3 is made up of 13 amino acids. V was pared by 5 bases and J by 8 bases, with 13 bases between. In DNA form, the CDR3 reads TGTGCCAGCAGTAGCACCCGGACGGATGAGCAGTTCTTC. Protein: CASSSTRTDEQFF.

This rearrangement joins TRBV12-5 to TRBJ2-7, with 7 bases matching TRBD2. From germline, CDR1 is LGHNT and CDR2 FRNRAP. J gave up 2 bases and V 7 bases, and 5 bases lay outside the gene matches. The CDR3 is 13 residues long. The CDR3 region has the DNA TGTGCTAGTGCCTGGGGGGGAACCTACGAGCAGTACTTC. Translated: CASAWGGTYEQYF.

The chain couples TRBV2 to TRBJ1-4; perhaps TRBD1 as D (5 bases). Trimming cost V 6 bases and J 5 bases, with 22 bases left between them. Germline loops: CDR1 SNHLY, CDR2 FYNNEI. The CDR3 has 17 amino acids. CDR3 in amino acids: CASRAWGSQSPNEKLFF. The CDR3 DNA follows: TGTGCCAGCAGGGCATGGGGGTCACAAAGCCCGAATGAAAAACTGTTTTTT.

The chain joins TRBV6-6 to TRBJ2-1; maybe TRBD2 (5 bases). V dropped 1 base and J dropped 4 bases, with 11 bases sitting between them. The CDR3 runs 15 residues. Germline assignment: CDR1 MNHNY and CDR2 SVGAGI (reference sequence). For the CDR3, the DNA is TGTGCCAGCAGTTACTGGATGGGGAGTTACAATGAGCAGTTCTTC. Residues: CASSYWMGSYNEQFF.

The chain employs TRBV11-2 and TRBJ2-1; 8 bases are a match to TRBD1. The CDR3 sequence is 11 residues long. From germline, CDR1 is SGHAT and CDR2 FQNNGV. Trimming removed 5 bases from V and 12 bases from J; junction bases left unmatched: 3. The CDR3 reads CASSPGTGQFF. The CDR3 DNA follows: TGTGCCAGCAGCCCCGGGACAGGGCAGTTCTTC.

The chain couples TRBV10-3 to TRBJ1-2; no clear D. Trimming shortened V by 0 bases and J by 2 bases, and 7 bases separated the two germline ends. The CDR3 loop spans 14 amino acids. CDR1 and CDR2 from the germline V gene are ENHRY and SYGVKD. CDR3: CAISESKANYGYTF. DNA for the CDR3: TGTGCCATCAGTGAGTCAAAAGCGAACTATGGCTACACCTTC.

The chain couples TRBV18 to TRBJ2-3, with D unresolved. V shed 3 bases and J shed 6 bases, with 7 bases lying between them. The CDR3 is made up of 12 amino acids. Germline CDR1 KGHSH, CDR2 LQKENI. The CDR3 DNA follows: TGTGCCAGCTCACCGGTGGACGATACGCAGTATTTT. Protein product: CASSPVDDTQYF. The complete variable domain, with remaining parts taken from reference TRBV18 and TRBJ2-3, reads NAGVMQNPRHLVRRRGQEARLRCSPMKGHSHVYWYRQLPEEGLKFMVYLQKENIIDESGMPKERFSAEFPKEGPSILRIQQVVRGDSAAYFCASSPVDDTQYFGPGTRLTVL.